These 22 T cell receptor beta chains came from one sample sequenced in a study of blood T cell repertoires in COVID-19 (dated by TCRdb to about 2020). Libraries came from the immunoSEQ multiplex PCR assay. Sourced from immuneACCESS, this table was stored by TCRdb with only in-frame sequences that have V and J called. A share of the clones is absent; for the studies checked, an unresolved V gene accounts for under half, and the remainder has no known explanation. For this sample there are about 240,000 clones; roughly 80% appear just once. 9.5% to 15% of the sample is taken by the ten largest. Source material: peripheral blood. The source of these receptors is a woman in her sixties with active or convalescent COVID-19.

The rearrangement uses TRBV20-1 and TRBJ2-1, with TRBD2 matching 9 bases. This CDR3 comprises 15 residues. J lost 3 bases, V lost 3 bases, and 6 bases had no gene match. CDR1 is DFQATT, CDR2 SNEGSKA, per germline (reference sequence). CDR3 coding DNA: TGCAGTGCTAGTAATTGGCGGGGGGGCTACAATGAGCAGTTCTTC. Encoded protein: CSASNWRGGYNEQFF.

The J gene is TRBJ1-4, the V gene TRBV7-9; D is unclear. The germline gives CDR1 SEHNR, CDR2 FQNEAQ (reference sequence). V was shortened by 2 bases and J by 8 bases, with 6 bases between the two germline ends. The CDR3 spans 12 residues. The CDR3 here is CASSLSVEKLFF. CDR3 nucleotide sequence: TGTGCCAGCAGCTTATCTGTGGAAAAACTGTTTTTT.

Concerning this clone itself: The sample carries other DNA sequences with the same CDR3. The V gene is TRBV18, the J gene TRBJ1-1, with D perhaps matching TRBD1 (5 bases). The CDR3 extends over 14 amino acids. V lost 3 bases, J lost 1 base, and 9 bases lay in between. Germline values: CDR1 KGHSH, CDR2 LQKENI. CDR3: CASSPGTGNTEAFF. The CDR3 DNA follows: TGTGCCAGCTCACCCGGTACAGGGAACACTGAAGCTTTCTTT.

The chain uses TRBV28 and TRBJ1-2; no firm D call. Deletions cut 5 bases from V and 4 bases from J, with 5 bases between. CDR3 size: 11 residues. The germline CDR1 and CDR2 sequences are MDHEN and SYDVKM. The CDR3 DNA follows: TGTGCCAGCAGTACAGTCTATGGCTACACCTTC. Protein: CASSTVYGYTF.

This clone was recorded only once. The gene calls are TRBV4-1 and TRBJ2-7; 13 bases align to TRBD2. V lost 2 bases to trimming and J lost 1 base; unmatched junction nucleotides: 5. Germline CDR1 is MGHRA and CDR2 is YSYEKL. The CDR3 runs to 17 residues. CDR3 nucleotide sequence: TGCGCCAGCAGCCAAAAGACTAGCGGGGGGTCATCCTACGAGCAGTACTTC. Its translation is CASSQKTSGGSSYEQYF.

The chain joins TRBV18 to TRBJ1-4; D remains ambiguous. This CDR3 contains 16 residues. Germline lookup yields CDR1 KGHSH and CDR2 LQKENI. Trimming removed 3 bases at V and 5 bases at J, with 16 bases between. The CDR3 protein is CASSPINEFPNEKLFF. The CDR3 coding sequence is TGTGCCAGCTCACCTATTAACGAGTTTCCCAATGAAAAACTGTTTTTT. Supplemented by reference TRBV18 and TRBJ1-4, the full variable domain reads NAGVMQNPRHLVRRRGQEARLRCSPMKGHSHVYWYRQLPEEGLKFMVYLQKENIIDESGMPKERFSAEFPKEGPSILRIQQVVRGDSAAYFCASSPINEFPNEKLFFGSGTQLSVL.

This clone was seen a handful of times. This rearrangement joins TRBV6-6 to TRBJ1-4; D remains unclear. V was cut by 4 bases and J by 0 bases, with 6 bases left in between. The germline V gene has CDR1 MNHNY and CDR2 SVGAGI (reference sequence). The CDR3 has 14 residues. The CDR3: CASSSGATNEKLFF. The CDR3 nucleotides read TGTGCCAGCAGTTCCGGAGCAACTAATGAAAAACTGTTTTTT.

The genes are TRBV5-5 and TRBJ1-1; 9 bases agree with TRBD1. The germline V gene has CDR1 SGHKS and CDR2 YYEKEE (reference sequence). The CDR3 length is 15 residues. V lost 3 bases and J lost 2; bases outside the gene matches: 5. CDR3 in DNA: TGTGCCAGCAGCTGGGGGACAGGGACAAACACTGAAGCTTTCTTT. Protein product: CASSWGTGTNTEAFF.

The genes are TRBV27 and TRBJ2-1; 9 bases are a match to TRBD2. From germline, CDR1 is MNHEY and CDR2 SMNVEV (reference sequence). This CDR3 contains 15 residues. The J segment lost 8 bases and the V segment lost 6 bases, leaving 11 bases of the junction unmatched. CDR3 loop: CASRFTAGGPYEQFF. CDR3 nucleotide sequence: TGTGCCAGCAGATTTACGGCGGGGGGGCCTTATGAGCAGTTCTTC.

The chain uses TRBV5-8 and TRBJ1-5; TRBD1 matches 7 bases. Per the germline V gene, CDR1 is SGHTS and CDR2 is YDEGEE. This CDR3 spans 17 amino acids. V was pared by 6 bases and J by 0 bases, with 12 bases of the junction left unmatched. CDR3 nucleotides: TGTGCCAGCACCCATAAGACAGGGTCTTATAGCAATCAGCCCCAGCATTTT. This codes for CASTHKTGSYSNQPQHF.

Only a few counts were recorded for this clone. The CDR3 sequence: CASSQPWASEYNEQFF. The CDR3, as DNA: TGCGCCAGCAGCCAGCCGTGGGCTTCAGAATACAATGAGCAGTTCTTC. The rearrangement uses TRBV4-1 and TRBJ2-1, with D unresolved. CDR1 and CDR2 from the germline V gene are MGHRA and YSYEKL. The V gene lost 3 bases and the J gene lost 4 bases, with 16 bases spanning the gap. The CDR3 loop spans 16 amino acids.

A single count supports this clone. The gene calls are TRBV9 and TRBJ2-1; 8 positions match TRBD2. The germline V gene has CDR1 SGDLS and CDR2 YYNGEE. After removal of 3 bases from V and 7 bases from J, the junction contained 3 bases not matched to a gene. CDR3 length: 13 residues. The CDR3 DNA is TGTGCCAGCAGCGGCGGGGGGCGGAATGAGCAGTTCTTC. Encoded protein: CASSGGGRNEQFF.

The chain combines TRBV2 with TRBJ2-7; perhaps TRBD2 as D (5 bases). Trimming took 6 bases from V and 0 from J, leaving 12 bases between them. CDR1 is SNHLY, CDR2 FYNNEI, per germline. The CDR3 sequence is 14 residues long. As DNA, the CDR3 is TGTGCCAGCAGAGGGAGCGAGAGCTCCTACGAGCAGTACTTC. This translates into CASRGSESSYEQYF.

This sequence joins TRBV2 and TRBJ2-7; 7 bases are a match to TRBD2. V trimming: 8 bases; J trimming: 2 bases; junction bases outside the gene matches: 3. Germline-derived CDR1 and CDR2 are SNHLY and FYNNEI. The length of the CDR3 is 12 residues. The CDR3 here is CASRGEAYEQYF. The CDR3, as DNA: TGTGCCAGCCGGGGGGAGGCCTACGAGCAGTACTTC. Full variable domain (outside the CDR3, taken from reference TRBV2 and TRBJ2-7): EPEVTQTPSHQVTQMGQEVILRCVPISNHLYFYWYRQILGQKVEFLVSFYNNEISEKSEIFDDQFSVERPDGSNFTLKIRSTKLEDSAMYFCASRGEAYEQYFGPGTRLTVT.

This chain links TRBV30 with TRBJ1-6; perhaps TRBD1 as D (6 bases). With 2 bases removed from V and 0 bases from J, the gap between germline ends came to 14 bases. Per the germline V gene, CDR1 is GTSNPN and CDR2 is SVGIG (reference sequence). The CDR3 length is 17 residues. CDR3 sequence: CAWSPTQGSSYNSPLHF. The CDR3 nucleotides read TGTGCCTGGAGTCCGACCCAGGGGAGCTCCTATAATTCACCCCTCCACTTT. Variable domain in full (rest from reference TRBV30 and TRBJ1-6): SQTIHQWPATLVQPVGSPLSLECTVEGTSNPNLYWYRQAAGRGLQLLFYSVGIGQISSEVPQNLSASRPQDRQFILSSKKLLLSDSGFYLCAWSPTQGSSYNSPLHFGNGTRLTVT.

V gene TRBV9 combines with J gene TRBJ2-5; 7 nucleotides line up with TRBD1. This CDR3 is 17 amino acids long. Germline V gene lookup returns CDR1 SGDLS and CDR2 YYNGEE. Trimming cost V 4 bases and J 3 bases; bases outside gene matches: 15. CDR3: CASSPGDRPKEKETQYF. The CDR3 nucleotides read TGTGCCAGCAGCCCCGGGGACAGACCGAAAGAAAAAGAGACCCAGTACTTC.

V gene TRBV19 combines with J gene TRBJ1-6; 11 nucleotides match TRBD1. The CDR3 length is 17 residues. Trimming removed 5 bases from V and 9 bases from J; junction bases left unmatched: 12. Per germline, CDR1 LNHDA and CDR2 SQIVND (reference sequence). The CDR3 DNA is TGTGCCAGTAGTTCGAAACATCCCGGGACAGGGGGTTCACCCCTCCACTTT. It codes for CASSSKHPGTGGSPLHF. The whole variable domain, filled in from reference TRBV19 and TRBJ1-6, reads DGGITQSPKYLFRKEGQNVTLSCEQNLNHDAMYWYRQDPGQGLRLIYYSQIVNDFQKGDIAEGYSVSREKKESFPLTVTSAQKNPTAFYLCASSSKHPGTGGSPLHFGNGTRLTVT.

This clone was counted once. Other nucleotide sequences from this sample produce the same CDR3. V usage is TRBV18 and J usage is TRBJ2-7; 8 bases fit TRBD1. CDR1 and CDR2 (germline): KGHSH, LQKENI. This CDR3 contains 14 residues. Losses at the gene ends were 6 bases for V and 2 bases for J; bases not matched to a gene: 6. The CDR3 nucleotides are TGTGCCAGCTCCTCCGGACAGGGCGCCTACGAGCAGTACTTC. This gives the protein CASSSGQGAYEQYF.

This chain joins TRBV4-1 and TRBJ2-7; maybe TRBD2 (5 bases). The germline V and J ends were trimmed by 2 bases and 0 bases, with 11 bases remaining between them. The germline CDR1 and CDR2 sequences are MGHRA and YSYEKL. The CDR3 sequence is 15 residues long. The CDR3 region is CASSQMRGISYEQYF. CDR3 DNA sequence: TGCGCCAGCAGCCAAATGCGAGGGATCTCCTACGAGCAGTACTTC.

This sequence joins TRBV7-8 and TRBJ1-1, with TRBD1 matching 10 bases. Germline-derived CDR1 and CDR2 are SGHVS and FQNEAQ. J was trimmed by 1 base and V by 5 bases; bases with no gene match: 4. This CDR3 has 15 amino acids. CDR3: CASSKDRGRNTEAFF. CDR3 nucleotides: TGTGCCAGCAGCAAAGACAGGGGGCGGAACACTGAAGCTTTCTTT.

The V gene is TRBV28, the J gene TRBJ1-1; D not resolved. The CDR3 runs 11 residues. Trimming pared 5 bases from V and 4 bases from J, leaving 5 bases between. The germline CDR1 and CDR2 sequences are MDHEN and SYDVKM. The CDR3 protein is CASSRSTEAFF. CDR3 nucleotides: TGTGCCAGCAGTCGGTCCACTGAAGCTTTCTTT.

The chain recombines TRBV30 with TRBJ1-5; D is undetermined. V was pared by 3 bases and J by 4 bases, with 10 bases between. This CDR3 has 13 amino acids. Germline values: CDR1 GTSNPN, CDR2 SVGIG (reference sequence). Written as DNA, the CDR3 is TGTGCCTGGAGCAGCGAATCTAATCAGCCCCAGCATTTT. This translates into CAWSSESNQPQHF.